This is a list of T cell receptor beta chains from one sample in a study of blood T cells in healthy people across ages. TCRdb re-derived calls from the 5' RACE reads in MiXCR, one entry per CDR3 protein. The top ten hold under 50% of the sample, which has 700,000 to 850,000 distinct CDR3 sequences, less than 70% seen once. Material: blood. Source of these receptors: a man at least 80 years old in good health. Each CDR3 is given with its conserved first and last residue. D genes are given only for firm matches. The listing skips clone size in some rows; elsewhere it reads once, few, many or a size class.

TRBV19,TRBJ1-1,NA,NA,CASGVGGSAEAFF,TGTGCCAGTGGGGTCGGGGGTTCGGCTGAAGCTTTCTTT
TRBV12-3/TRBV12-4,TRBJ2-1,few,NA,CASSSPWGGGKNYNEQFF,TGTGCCAGCAGTTCCCCCTGGGGAGGCGGTAAAAACTACAATGAGCAGTTCTTC
TRBV12-3/TRBV12-4,TRBJ2-3,NA,TRBD1,CASSTGTGGGHRYAYF,TGTGCCAGCAGCACGGGGACAGGGGGAGGGCACAGATACGCGTATTTT
TRBV27,TRBJ2-7,NA,TRBD2,CASSFGLAGANYEQYF,TGTGCCAGCAGTTTTGGGCTAGCGGGAGCAAACTACGAGCAGTACTTC
TRBV30,TRBJ1-4,NA,NA,CAWTRGGEKLFF,TGTGCCTGGACGAGGGGCGGGGAAAAACTGTTTTTT
TRBV7-2,TRBJ1-6,NA,NA,CASSSLLYSPPHF,TGTGCCAGCAGCTCCCTTTTGTATTCACCCCCCCACTTT
TRBV30,TRBJ2-7,NA,TRBD1,CASSTGDSNEQYF,TGTGCCTCATCTACAGGGGACAGTAACGAGCAGTACTTC
TRBV5-1,TRBJ2-7,NA,TRBD2,CASSLRTSTEGRSYEQYF,TGCGCCAGCAGCTTGCGGACTAGCACGGAGGGCCGCTCCTACGAGCAGTACTTC
TRBV12-3/TRBV12-4,TRBJ2-3,NA,TRBD2,CATRLAGENTDTQYF,TGTGCCACCCGACTAGCGGGAGAGAACACAGATACGCAGTATTTT
TRBV27,TRBJ1-5,NA,TRBD1,CASSLFGTGRDQPQHF,TGTGCCAGCAGTTTATTCGGGACAGGGAGGGACCAGCCCCAGCATTTT
TRBV14,TRBJ1-5,NA,NA,CASSQDSLRRGNQPQHF,TGTGCCAGCAGCCAAGATAGCCTACGTAGAGGCAATCAGCCCCAGCATTTT
TRBV6-2/TRBV6-3,TRBJ2-6,NA,TRBD1,CASNYLPGQGAFGANVLTF,TGTGCCAGCAATTACCTACCGGGACAGGGGGCTTTTGGGGCCAACGTCCTGACTTTC
TRBV12-3/TRBV12-4,TRBJ2-7,once,NA,CASRTGLGIPLYNEQYF,TGTGCCAGCAGGACTGGGCTGGGGATTCCATTATACAATGAGCAGTACTTC
TRBV7-8,TRBJ2-4,NA,TRBD1,CASSSASGQLAKNTQYF,TGTGCCAGCAGCTCCGCCTCGGGACAGCTAGCCAAAAACACTCAGTACTTC
TRBV20-1,TRBJ1-5,few,NA,CSALNRAPGYSNQPQHF,TGCAGTGCTTTGAACAGGGCCCCAGGGTATAGCAATCAGCCCCAGCATTTT
TRBV20-1,TRBJ2-1,NA,TRBD2,CGASVAGGLGYNEQFF,TGCGGTGCTAGTGTCGCGGGAGGCCTCGGCTACAATGAGCAGTTCTTC